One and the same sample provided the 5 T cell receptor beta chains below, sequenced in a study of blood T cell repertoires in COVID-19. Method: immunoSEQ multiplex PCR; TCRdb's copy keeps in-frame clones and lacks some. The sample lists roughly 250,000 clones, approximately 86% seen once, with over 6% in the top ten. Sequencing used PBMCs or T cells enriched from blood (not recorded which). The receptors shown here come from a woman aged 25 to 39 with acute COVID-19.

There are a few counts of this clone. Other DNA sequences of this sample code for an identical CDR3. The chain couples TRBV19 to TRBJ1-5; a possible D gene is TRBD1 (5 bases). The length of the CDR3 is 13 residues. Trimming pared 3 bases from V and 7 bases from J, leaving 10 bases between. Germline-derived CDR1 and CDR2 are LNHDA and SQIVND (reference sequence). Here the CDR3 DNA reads TGTGCCAGTAGTATTGGGGGGGGGCAGCCCCAGCATTTT. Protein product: CASSIGGGQPQHF.

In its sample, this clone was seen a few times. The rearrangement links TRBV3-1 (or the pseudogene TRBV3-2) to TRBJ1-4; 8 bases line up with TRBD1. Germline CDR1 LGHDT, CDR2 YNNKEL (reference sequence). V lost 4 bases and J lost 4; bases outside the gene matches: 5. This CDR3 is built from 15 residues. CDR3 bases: TGTGCCAGCAGCCGGATAGGACAGGGTAATGAAAAACTGTTTTTT. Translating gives CASSRIGQGNEKLFF.

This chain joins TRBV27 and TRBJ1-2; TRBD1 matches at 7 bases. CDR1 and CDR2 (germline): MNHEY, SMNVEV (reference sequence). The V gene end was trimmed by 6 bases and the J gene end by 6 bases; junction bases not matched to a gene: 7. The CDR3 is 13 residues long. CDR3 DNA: TGTGCCAGCAGCGACAGGGCCCGGGATGGCTACACCTTC. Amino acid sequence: CASSDRARDGYTF.

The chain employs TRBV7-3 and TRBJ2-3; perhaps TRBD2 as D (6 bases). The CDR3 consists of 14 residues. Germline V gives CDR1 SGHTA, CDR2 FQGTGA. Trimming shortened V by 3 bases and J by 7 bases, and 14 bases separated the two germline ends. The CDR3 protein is CASSFGGTWNTQYF. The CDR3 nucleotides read TGTGCCAGCAGCTTTGGGGGGACCTGGAATACGCAGTATTTT.

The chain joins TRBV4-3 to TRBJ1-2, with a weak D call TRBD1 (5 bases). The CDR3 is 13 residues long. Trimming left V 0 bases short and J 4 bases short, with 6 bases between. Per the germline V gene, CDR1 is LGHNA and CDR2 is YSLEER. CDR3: CASSQDRGYGYTF. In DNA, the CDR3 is TGCGCCAGCAGCCAAGATAGGGGCTATGGCTACACCTTC.